The rows below give T cell receptor beta chains drawn from one sample of a study of brain T cells in children with intractable seizures. TCRdb keeps only in-frame clones here, not all; method: immunoSEQ multiplex PCR. Here the sample spans hundreds of thousands of clones, about 94% being singletons. The sample was peripheral blood, taken less than 6 months after surgery. Receptors originate from a boy in the first two years of life with tuberous sclerosis and intractable seizures. The CDR3 runs from the conserved cysteine through the conserved F or W. Fields, in order: V gene, D gene, clone size, J gene, CDR3 DNA, CDR3 protein. The D gene is left open where the match is weak. Clone size appears in some rows only: once, few, many, or a class for an expanded clone.

V: TRBV30
D: TRBD1
size: NA
J: TRBJ1-6
DNA: TGTGCCTGGCAGGGGGCCGGGAATTCACCCCTCCACTTT
CDR3: CAWQGAGNSPLHF

V: TRBV27
D: NA
size: few
J: TRBJ1-1
DNA: TGTGCCAGCAGCTCCAGGGTCCTGAACACTGAAGCTTTCTTT
CDR3: CASSSRVLNTEAFF

V: TRBV7-8
D: TRBD1
size: NA
J: TRBJ2-7
DNA: TGTGCCAGCAGCCCCCGACAGGGCGGACTGGACGAGCAGTACTTC
CDR3: CASSPRQGGLDEQYF

V: TRBV20-1
D: NA
size: NA
J: TRBJ2-1
DNA: TGCAGTGCTAGTTTTTGGGGGGTGCAGTTCTTC
CDR3: CSASFWGVQFF

V: TRBV6-5
D: TRBD1
size: NA
J: TRBJ2-7
DNA: TGTGCCAGCAGTTACCGACAGGGTTTATCCTCTGGCGAGCAGTACTTC
CDR3: CASSYRQGLSSGEQYF

V: TRBV30
D: NA
size: NA
J: TRBJ2-1
DNA: TGTGCCTGGAGTGTGCCCGGGGAGCTCCTTTACAATGAGCAGTTCTTC
CDR3: CAWSVPGELLYNEQFF

V: TRBV3-1/TRBV3-2
D: NA
size: NA
J: TRBJ1-4
DNA: TGTGCCAGCAGCCAAGAAATAGGGGCGATCATAAATGAAAAACTGTTTTTT
CDR3: CASSQEIGAIINEKLFF

V: TRBV6-5
D: TRBD2
size: NA
J: TRBJ2-1
DNA: TGTGCCAGCTGGCGGACTAGCGGATACAATGAGCAGTTCTTC
CDR3: CASWRTSGYNEQFF

V: TRBV7-3
D: TRBD1
size: NA
J: TRBJ1-1
DNA: TGTGCCAGCAGCTTAAAGGGGATAAGACAGGGGTTTGGCACTGAAGCTTTCTTT
CDR3: CASSLKGIRQGFGTEAFF

V: TRBV6-5
D: TRBD1
size: NA
J: TRBJ1-2
DNA: TGTGCCAGCAGTTACTCGGATACAGGGGATTCCTATGGCTACACCTTC
CDR3: CASSYSDTGDSYGYTF

V: TRBV11-3
D: TRBD1
size: once
J: TRBJ2-5
DNA: TGTGCCAGCAGCGAATACAGGGGCCAAGAGACCCAGTACTTC
CDR3: CASSEYRGQETQYF

V: TRBV5-4
D: TRBD1
size: NA
J: TRBJ2-5
DNA: TGTGCCAGCAGCTTGCGACAGGGGCAGACCCAGTACTTC
CDR3: CASSLRQGQTQYF

V: TRBV9
D: TRBD1
size: NA
J: TRBJ1-5
DNA: TGTGCCAGCAGCCCCCAGACAGGGAATAGCAATCAGCCCCAGCATTTT
CDR3: CASSPQTGNSNQPQHF

V: TRBV29-1
D: TRBD1
size: once
J: TRBJ1-2
DNA: TGCAGCGTTGCTGGGACAGCTAACTATGGCTACACCTTC
CDR3: CSVAGTANYGYTF

V: TRBV6-5
D: NA
size: NA
J: TRBJ1-4
DNA: TGTGCCAGCAGTTATTTTCGGGGAGGCGAAAAACTGTTTTTT
CDR3: CASSYFRGGEKLFF

V: TRBV2
D: TRBD1
size: NA
J: TRBJ2-7
DNA: TGTGCCAGCGGGGCGGGACAGGGGGCTAACGAGCAGTACTTC
CDR3: CASGAGQGANEQYF

V: TRBV5-4
D: NA
size: NA
J: TRBJ2-7
DNA: TGTGCCAGCAGCTTTTTTTTAGACAGCTCCTACGAGCAGTACTTC
CDR3: CASSFFLDSSYEQYF

V: TRBV6-1
D: NA
size: few
J: TRBJ1-1
DNA: TGTGCCAGCAGTGACGGCATTCAGAGGGGAAAGACTGAAGCTTTCTTT
CDR3: CASSDGIQRGKTEAFF

V: TRBV27
D: TRBD1
size: NA
J: TRBJ1-5
DNA: TGTGCCAGCAGTTCTACAGGGGATCAGCCCCAGCATTTT
CDR3: CASSSTGDQPQHF

V: TRBV10-3
D: NA
size: NA
J: TRBJ1-6
DNA: TGTGCCCTCTCCCGGACGGGGGGGTCACCCCTCCACTTT
CDR3: CALSRTGGSPLHF

V: TRBV6-5
D: TRBD1
size: once
J: TRBJ2-2
DNA: TGTGCCAGCAGGAGGACAGGGCCAAACACCGGGGAGCTGTTTTTT
CDR3: CASRRTGPNTGELFF

V: TRBV7-3
D: NA
size: NA
J: TRBJ2-3
DNA: TGTGCCAGCAGCCCTTTTGGGTCGAGAGATACGCAGTATTTT
CDR3: CASSPFGSRDTQYF

V: TRBV6-5
D: NA
size: NA
J: TRBJ1-4
DNA: TGTGCCAGCCGCATAATTGCAACTAATGAAAAACTGTTTTTT
CDR3: CASRIIATNEKLFF

V: TRBV5-1
D: NA
size: once
J: TRBJ2-3
DNA: TGCGCCAGCAGCCCTGGGGTAAGCACAGATACGCAGTATTTT
CDR3: CASSPGVSTDTQYF

V: TRBV4-1
D: TRBD2
size: NA
J: TRBJ2-3
DNA: TGCGCCAGCAGCCAAGAAGGACTAGCGGGAGGAGTCGGCACAGATACGCAGTATTTT
CDR3: CASSQEGLAGGVGTDTQYF